The rows below give T cell receptor beta chains drawn from one sample of a study of T cells in tumors after PD-1 blockade. Method: immunoSEQ multiplex PCR; TCRdb's copy keeps in-frame clones and lacks some. There are 61,000 or so clones in the sample; around 77% occur only once, and around 15% lies in the top ten. Specimen: PBMCs, collected before anti-PD-1 treatment. The receptors shown here come from a human donor with basal cell carcinoma. The CDR3 runs from the conserved cysteine through the conserved F or W. A D gene is named only where the DNA matches it firmly. Clone size is not always given. Where it is, it says once, few, many or a class for expanded clones.

NA	NA	TRBV5-1	TRBJ1-3	TGCGCCAGCAGCTTGGGTTCTGGAAACACCATATATTTT	CASSLGSGNTIYF
TRBD2	NA	TRBV5-1	TRBJ2-3	TGCGCCAGCAGCTTGGCGGCGGGGGGGACAGATACGCAGTATTTT	CASSLAAGGTDTQYF
TRBD2	NA	TRBV7-8	TRBJ2-3	TGTGCCAGCCGCTGGGGCGGGGGGCACACAGATACGCAGTATTTT	CASRWGGGHTDTQYF
TRBD1	NA	TRBV6-5	TRBJ2-3	TGTGCCAGCTGGCGAGGAGGACAGGGGCTGAATACGCAGTATTTT	CASWRGGQGLNTQYF
TRBD1	NA	TRBV28	TRBJ1-2	TGTGCCAGCAGTTTAGGTTACAGGGGTGGCTACACCTTC	CASSLGYRGGYTF
TRBD1	NA	TRBV19	TRBJ2-1	TGTGCCAGTAGTATAGTAAGGACAGGGGTAGGAGAGCAGTTCTTC	CASSIVRTGVGEQFF
TRBD1	NA	TRBV19	TRBJ2-7	TGTGCCAGTAGTACCGACAGGGGCTACGAGCAGTACTTC	CASSTDRGYEQYF
NA	few	TRBV6-5	TRBJ2-1	TGTGCCAGCAGTTCGGGAAATGAGCAGTTCTTC	CASSSGNEQFF
NA	NA	TRBV9	TRBJ2-3	TGTGCCAGCAGCCTCAGGCCGGGAACCCTTACAGATACGCAGTATTTT	CASSLRPGTLTDTQYF
TRBD2	once	TRBV4-2	TRBJ2-5	TGTGCCAGCAGCCAAGCCGGGACTAGCGGGGATGGAGAGACCCAGTACTTC	CASSQAGTSGDGETQYF
NA	once	TRBV2	TRBJ1-2	TGTGCCAGCAGCCCCGGGACCTCCTTCGGCTACACCTTC	CASSPGTSFGYTF
NA	NA	TRBV2	TRBJ1-1	TGTGCCAGCAGCGGTCAGGGATTAGACACTGAAGCTTTCTTT	CASSGQGLDTEAFF
NA	NA	TRBV3-1/TRBV3-2	TRBJ2-5	TGTGCCAGCAGCCAAGATCTGGGGGCCATAGAGACCCAGTACTTC	CASSQDLGAIETQYF
TRBD1	NA	TRBV19	TRBJ1-2	TGTGCCAGTAGCCAGACAGGGGCCGCCTCGGGCTACACCTTC	CASSQTGAASGYTF
NA	NA	TRBV7-8	TRBJ2-5	TGTGCCAGCAGCCCGCGGGGCCCGGGGGAGACCCAGTACTTC	CASSPRGPGETQYF
NA	NA	TRBV2	TRBJ2-5	TGTGCCAGCAGTGTGGCGGGAACTACCCAAGAGACCCAGTACTTC	CASSVAGTTQETQYF
TRBD1	NA	TRBV2	TRBJ2-1	TGTGCCAGCAGTCCAAGGACAGGGACCAATGAGCAGTTCTTC	CASSPRTGTNEQFF
TRBD1	NA	TRBV2	TRBJ1-1	TGTGCAAGGGGGCTGGGGGCGAACACTGAAGCTTTCTTT	CARGLGANTEAFF
NA	NA	TRBV5-5	TRBJ1-2	TGTGCTAGCAGCCCGAGTAGGGGATGGGGCTACACCTTC	CASSPSRGWGYTF
TRBD1	few	TRBV19	TRBJ2-1	TGTGCCAGTAGACTGGACAGGGCCCCCTACAATGAGCAGTTCTTC	CASRLDRAPYNEQFF
TRBD2	NA	TRBV18	TRBJ2-3	TGTGCCAGCTCACCAGCGGGGGGGCAAAGAGATACGCAGTATTTT	CASSPAGGQRDTQYF
TRBD2	NA	TRBV5-4	TRBJ2-5	TGTGCCAGCAGCTTACCGACTAGCGGGGTAGGAGGGGAGACCCAGTACTTC	CASSLPTSGVGGETQYF
NA	NA	TRBV6-1	TRBJ2-2	TGTGCCAGCAGGGATAGCCCCGGGGAGCTGTTTTTT	CASRDSPGELFF
TRBD1	NA	TRBV5-4	TRBJ1-4	TGTGCCAGCAGCCCGACAGGGGATAATGAAAAACTGTTTTTT	CASSPTGDNEKLFF
NA	NA	TRBV25-1	TRBJ1-5	TGTGCCAGCGGTGAAGGCAATCAGCCCCAGCATTTT	CASGEGNQPQHF
NA	NA	TRBV19	TRBJ1-1	TGTGCCAGTAGTATTGGGGACGGACGGAGAGAAGCTTTCTTT	CASSIGDGRREAFF
NA	NA	TRBV5-1	TRBJ2-3	TGCGCCAGCAGCTTGGATCTAACGGATACGCAGTATTTT	CASSLDLTDTQYF
NA	NA	TRBV30	TRBJ1-2	TGTGCCTGGAGGGGGACAAATGTAGGCTACACCTTC	CAWRGTNVGYTF
TRBD1	NA	TRBV29-1	TRBJ2-5	TGCAGCGTTGACCAAATACGGACAGGGGCTGGAGAGACCCAGTACTTC	CSVDQIRTGAGETQYF
NA	few	TRBV7-9	TRBJ2-1	TGTGCCAGCAGCTCATTGTCCTACAATGAGCAGTTCTTC	CASSSLSYNEQFF
TRBD1	NA	TRBV6-5	TRBJ2-7	TGTGCCAGCAGTCACAGGGGGCCCGAGCAGTACTTC	CASSHRGPEQYF
TRBD1	once	TRBV13	TRBJ1-1	TGTGCCAGCAGCCCTTGGACAGGTAGTGAAGCTTTCTTT	CASSPWTGSEAFF
NA	NA	TRBV7-3	TRBJ2-5	TGTGCCAGCAGCTTGCTCCCAAGGGGTGACAGTCAAGAGACCCAGTACTTC	CASSLLPRGDSQETQYF
NA	NA	TRBV7-2	TRBJ1-2	TGTGCCAGCAGCTTAAACAGGGTGGCTGGCTACACCTTC	CASSLNRVAGYTF
NA	NA	TRBV10-1	TRBJ2-7	TGCGCCAGCGGGGGAGTGGGAACCTACGAGCAGTACTTC	CASGGVGTYEQYF
NA	NA	TRBV7-9	TRBJ1-5	TGTGCCAGCAGCCTAAATTTCAATCAGCCCCAGCATTTT	CASSLNFNQPQHF
NA	NA	TRBV2	TRBJ1-5	TGTGCCAGCAGGGGGAACCTATTCACGCCCCAGCATTTT	CASRGNLFTPQHF
TRBD1	NA	TRBV19	TRBJ1-5	TGTGCCAGTAGTCCCACCGGGACAGACTATCAGCCCCAGCATTTT	CASSPTGTDYQPQHF
NA	NA	TRBV27	TRBJ1-5	TGTGCCAGCAGTTCCGAACAGGGCCCGGGGAGCAATCAGCCCCAGCATTTT	CASSSEQGPGSNQPQHF
NA	NA	TRBV7-8	TRBJ1-1	TGTGCCAGCAGCCCCGGTCGGAGGAACACTGAAGCTTTCTTT	CASSPGRRNTEAFF
NA	NA	TRBV5-1	TRBJ2-2	TGCGCCAGCAGCGCACAGGGAACCGGGGAGCTGTTTTTT	CASSAQGTGELFF
NA	NA	TRBV6-1	TRBJ1-2	TGTGCCAGCAGTGAGAGGAGGAACTATGGCTACACCTTC	CASSERRNYGYTF
NA	once	TRBV9	TRBJ2-2	TGTGCCAGCAGCGTCGATACTAGCTATACCGGGGAGCTGTTTTTT	CASSVDTSYTGELFF
TRBD1	NA	TRBV9	TRBJ1-1	TGTGCCAGCAGCGTAGGAGGGGCGACAGGGATGAACACTGAAGCTTTCTTT	CASSVGGATGMNTEAFF
TRBD1	few	TRBV4-2	TRBJ2-5	TGTGCCAGCAGCCTCGGGACAGACACCTCACAAGAGACCCAGTACTTC	CASSLGTDTSQETQYF
TRBD1	NA	TRBV6-2/TRBV6-3	TRBJ1-1	TGTGCCAGCAGTTACCCTGACAGGGCGCGTGGGAAAGCTTTCTTT	CASSYPDRARGKAFF
NA	once	TRBV27	TRBJ2-2	TGTGCCAGCAGTCCGACAGCCACCGGGGAGCTGTTTTTT	CASSPTATGELFF
NA	NA	TRBV7-8	TRBJ2-7	TGTGCCAGCAGCCCCTGGGGTTCCTACGAGCAGTACTTC	CASSPWGSYEQYF
NA	NA	TRBV2	TRBJ1-2	TGTGCCAGCAGTGCCCCGACAGCTAACTATGGCTACACCTTC	CASSAPTANYGYTF
NA	NA	TRBV3-1/TRBV3-2	TRBJ1-2	TGTGCCAGCAGCCAAGTGGCAGGGCAATATGGCTACACCTTC	CASSQVAGQYGYTF